There are many counts of the clone carrying this T cell receptor beta chain. Its specificity is unknown. Researchers prepared the TCRbeta library using unique molecular identifiers, the study reports. One entry per CDR3 protein results from TCRdb running MiXCR on the PCR reads. Of some 200,000 distinct CDR3 sequences in the sample, about 7% were seen once. Deletions cut 0 bases from V and 4 bases from J, with 12 bases between. The CDR3 spans 15 residues. Looked up from germline, CDR1 is SGHRS and CDR2 is YFSETQ. The data were obtained in a study of T-cell reconstitution after alpha-beta-depleted transplantation in children. Study outcomes and limitations: It was newly produced T cells that mostly accounted for T-cell counts and diversity one year after transplant. At around two months after transplant, the alpha-beta T cells were reportedly derived from several hundred expanded clones that came from non-depleted graft cells.

The sequencing here drew on PBMCs, taken before TCRalphabeta/CD19-depleted stem cell transplant. The gene calls are TRBV5-1 and TRBJ2-3, with D possibly TRBD2 on 7 matching bases. This receptor was identified in a boy between 2 and 10 years old with acute lymphoblastic leukemia, due to receive a stem cell transplant. CDR3 loop: CASSLERGAADTQYF. The DNA of the CDR3 is TGCGCCAGCAGCTTGGAACGGGGGGCCGCAGATACGCAGTATTTT.